These 18 T cell receptor beta chains were sequenced from one sample in a study of sequential checkpoint blockade in melanoma. Profiled with immunoSEQ multiplex PCR; TCRdb holds only in-frame clones, not every one. There are 15,000 to 20,000 clones in the sample; 90% to 95% occur only once, and roughly a quarter lies in the top ten. Noted treatment: randomized to nivolumab then ipilimumab (arm A) or the reverse (arm B). The source material was CD8+ T cells sorted from blood (inferred from file names), sampled from a patient given nivolumab and ipilimumab in sequence. These receptors were obtained from a human donor with melanoma.

The DNA for the CDR3 is TGTGCCAGCAGCTCCGGGTACTACGAGCAGTACTTC. It specifies CASSSGYYEQYF. This chain uses TRBV5-6 with TRBJ2-7, with no clear D. The V gene's germline CDR1 is SGHDT and CDR2 YYEEEE. The germline V and J ends were trimmed by 3 bases and 3 bases, with 7 bases remaining between them. The CDR3 spans 12 residues.

This chain connects TRBV29-1 to TRBJ1-4, with TRBD1 matching over 9 bases. The CDR3 length is 13 residues. V lost 3 bases, J lost 7 bases, and 3 bases stayed unmatched. Germline CDR1 is SQVTM and CDR2 is ANQGSEA. In DNA form, the CDR3 reads TGCAGCGTTGACGGGGGACAGGGTGAAAAACTGTTTTTT. Translating it yields CSVDGGQGEKLFF.

About this clone: At the DNA level, this CDR3 is encoded by other sequences in the same sample as well. This chain connects TRBV11-3 to TRBJ2-1, with D possibly being TRBD2 (6 bases). This CDR3 is 11 amino acids long. V lost 5 bases and J lost 10, with 9 bases in between. Germline CDR1 reads SGHNT; CDR2 reads YENEEA. The CDR3 nucleotides read TGTGCCAGCAGCCTCGGGGGAGAGCAGTTCTTC. This codes for CASSLGGEQFF.

The genes are TRBV6-5 and TRBJ1-5; 7 nucleotides match TRBD1. J gave up 1 base and V 6 bases, and 3 bases lay outside the gene matches. This CDR3 is built from 14 residues. Germline V gene data show CDR1 as MNHEY and CDR2 as SVGAGI. CDR3 sequence reads: CASRQGKSNQPQHF. The CDR3 nucleotides are TGTGCCAGCAGACAGGGGAAGAGCAATCAGCCCCAGCATTTT.

V is TRBV20-1 and J is TRBJ1-2; D remains unclear. Germline values: CDR1 DFQATT, CDR2 SNEGSKA (reference sequence). CDR3 length: 11 amino acids. Trimming took 3 bases from V and 6 from J, leaving 8 bases between them. The DNA of the CDR3 is TGCAGTGCTAGGCTAGGAGATGGCTACACCTTC. Amino acids: CSARLGDGYTF.

This rearrangement joins TRBV6-5 to TRBJ1-5; TRBD1 matches at 10 bases. V dropped 11 bases and J dropped 7; count of bases not matched to a gene: 8. The CDR3 extends over 13 amino acids. CDR1 MNHEY and CDR2 SVGAGI come from the germline V gene. The CDR3 DNA sequence: TGTGCCGCAGGGGACAGGGGAGGACAGCCCCAGCATTTT. Protein sequence: CAAGDRGGQPQHF.

The chain is built from TRBV28 and TRBJ1-5; a possible D gene is TRBD1 (6 bases). This CDR3 has 14 residues. The germline V and J ends were trimmed by 3 bases and 2 bases, with 8 bases remaining between them. Per germline, CDR1 MDHEN and CDR2 SYDVKM. The CDR3 here is CASSFRQGNQPQHF. The DNA of the CDR3 is TGTGCCAGCAGTTTCCGACAGGGCAATCAGCCCCAGCATTTT.

The chain is built from TRBV7-2 and TRBJ2-1, with 8 positions matching TRBD2. Germline V gene lookup returns CDR1 SGHTA and CDR2 FQGNSA. This CDR3 contains 15 residues. V lost 3 bases, J lost 4 bases, and 5 bases stayed unmatched. The CDR3 is CASSFLAGPYNEQFF. The CDR3 nucleotides are TGTGCCAGCAGCTTCCTAGCGGGCCCTTACAATGAGCAGTTCTTC.

The chain couples TRBV28 to TRBJ1-4, with 7 nucleotides matching TRBD1. V lost 11 bases and J lost 0; bases outside the gene matches: 6. The CDR3 is 14 residues long. Germline lookup yields CDR1 MDHEN and CDR2 SYDVKM. The CDR3 region is CAHCGTATNEKLFF. CDR3 DNA: TGTGCCCATTGCGGGACAGCAACTAATGAAAAACTGTTTTTT.

V usage is TRBV2 and J usage is TRBJ2-7; TRBD1 aligns across 9 bases. The CDR3 has 14 amino acids. The ends lost 4 bases at V and 2 bases at J; junction bases unmatched: 3. Germline values: CDR1 SNHLY, CDR2 FYNNEI. The CDR3 nucleotides read TGTGCCAGCAGTGGAGGACAGGGGACCTACGAGCAGTACGTC. Translating it yields CASSGGQGTYEQYV.

The table lists this clone with a count of one. The chain couples TRBV30 to TRBJ2-7; 8 bases map to TRBD2. Germline V gene data show CDR1 as GTSNPN and CDR2 as SVGIG (reference sequence). V was pared by 1 base and J by 7 bases, with 12 bases of the junction left unmatched. The CDR3 has 15 residues. Written as DNA, the CDR3 is TGTGCCTGGAGTGCAGTGGCTAGCGGGCTGCGAGAGCAGTACTTC. It encodes CAWSAVASGLREQYF.

The chain joins TRBV5-6 to TRBJ1-2; the D is unclear. This CDR3 has 11 amino acids. V was clipped by 2 bases and J by 4 bases, with 3 bases between them. Germline-derived CDR1 and CDR2 are SGHDT and YYEEEE. The CDR3 DNA is TGTGCCAGCAGCTTCAGCTATGGCTACACCTTC. It is translated as CASSFSYGYTF.

V and J are TRBV15 and TRBJ1-1; the D gene is possibly TRBD1 (5 bases). The CDR3 contains 14 residues. The germline V gene encodes CDR1 LNHNV and CDR2 YYDKDF (reference sequence). V dropped 7 bases and J dropped 4 bases, with 16 bases sitting between them. The CDR3 protein is CATTWGGYGTEAFF. The CDR3 nucleotides read TGTGCCACCACCTGGGGGGGTTATGGCACTGAAGCTTTCTTT.

The V and J genes are TRBV5-4 and TRBJ2-1; no clear D. CDR1 is SGHNT and CDR2 is YYREEE in the germline V gene (reference sequence). V gave up 1 base and J gave up 6 bases, with 5 bases separating them. The CDR3 spans 12 residues. The CDR3, as DNA: TGTGCCAGCAGCTTGTCAGTCAATGAGCAGTTCTTC. Its protein is CASSLSVNEQFF. Full variable domain (missing parts from reference TRBV5-4 and TRBJ2-1): ETGVTQSPTHLIKTRGQQVTLRCSSQSGHNTVSWYQQALGQGPQFIFQYYREEENGRGNFPPRFSGLQFPNYSSELNVNALELDDSALYLCASSLSVNEQFFGPGTRLTVL.

V and J are TRBV13 and TRBJ1-1, with D hard to call. The CDR3 spans 16 residues. V was cut by 2 bases and J by 2 bases, with 15 bases left in between. Germline V lookup: CDR1 PRHDT, CDR2 FYEKMQ (reference sequence). CDR3 sequence (DNA): TGTGCCAGCAGCTTAAGTTGGGCGGAGGAAAACACTGAAGCTTTCTTT. Residues: CASSLSWAEENTEAFF.

The chain joins TRBV28 to TRBJ1-5, with TRBD1 matching 9 bases. The CDR3 totals 14 residues. The V segment lost 4 bases and the J segment 7 bases; nucleotides outside the gene matches: 5. Germline assignment: CDR1 MDHEN and CDR2 SYDVKM. The CDR3 nucleotides are TGTGCCAGCAGTTACCGGGACAGGGAACAGCCCCAGCATTTT. It specifies CASSYRDREQPQHF.

V gene TRBV13 combines with J gene TRBJ2-7; TRBD2 aligns across 12 bases. Germline-derived CDR1 and CDR2 are PRHDT and FYEKMQ (reference sequence). V lost 5 bases and J lost 0; bases outside the gene matches: 2. This CDR3 is built from 15 residues. The CDR3 protein is CASSPGLAGSYEQYF. Here the CDR3 DNA reads TGTGCCAGCAGCCCGGGACTAGCGGGCTCCTACGAGCAGTACTTC.

CDR3 amino acids: CASRVFAGQGGEAFF. The CDR3 region has the DNA TGTGCCAGTAGGGTTTTTGCGGGGCAGGGAGGTGAAGCTTTCTTT. The genes are TRBV19 and TRBJ1-1, with TRBD1 as a possible D gene (5 bases). The germline V gene encodes CDR1 LNHDA and CDR2 SQIVND (reference sequence). The CDR3 contains 15 residues. V was shortened by 6 bases and J by 7 bases, with 21 bases between the two germline ends.